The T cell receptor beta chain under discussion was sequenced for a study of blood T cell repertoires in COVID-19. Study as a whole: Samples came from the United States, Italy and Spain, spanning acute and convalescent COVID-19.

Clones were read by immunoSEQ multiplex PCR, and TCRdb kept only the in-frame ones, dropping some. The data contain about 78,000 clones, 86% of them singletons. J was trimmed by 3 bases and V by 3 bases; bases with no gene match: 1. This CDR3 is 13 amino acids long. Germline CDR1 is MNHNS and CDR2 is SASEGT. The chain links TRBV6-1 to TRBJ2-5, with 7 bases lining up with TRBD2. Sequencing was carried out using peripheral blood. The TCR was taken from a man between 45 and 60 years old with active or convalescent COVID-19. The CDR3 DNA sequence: TGTGCCAGCAGTGACCGGGGGGAAGAGACCCAGTACTTC. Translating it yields CASSDRGEETQYF.